This T cell receptor beta chain was identified in a study of siplizumab effects on memory and regulatory T cells. The CDR3 has 20 residues. Notes on the study in general: Apparently more diverse than memory cells, naive T cells also seemed major alloresponse contributors.

Of note for this clone: What it binds is not known.

TCRdb keeps only in-frame clones here, not all; method: immunoSEQ multiplex PCR. The sample lists approximately 84,000 clones, 85% to 95% seen once, with approximately 18% in the top ten. This rearrangement joins TRBV21-1 to TRBJ2-1; the table gives TRBD1 as D, unverified against the DNA. TRBV21-1 is flagged as a pseudogene. The clonotype was recovered from a human donor in good health. Source material: CD8+ T cells sorted from blood. The CDR3 sequence is CASSKGGIAGTIGLGNEQFF. The CDR3 DNA follows: TGTGCCAGCAGCAAAGGAGGGATAGCCGGGACAATCGGCTTAGGCAATGAGCAGTTCTTC.